Presented here are 27 T cell receptor beta chains from one specimen sequenced in a study of blood T cell repertoires in COVID-19. Produced via immunoSEQ multiplex PCR; TCRdb's table is partial and in-frame only. The data show about 270,000 clones, with around 84% seen just once and about 1.6% held by the top ten. The material sequenced was peripheral blood. Every receptor here comes from a human donor with COVID-19, enrolled during active disease. The donor label of this sample is uncertain.

This clone appeared once. DNA of the CDR3: TGTGCCAGCAGCTTAGACTGGTCTAACTATGGCTACACCTTC. Amino acids: CASSLDWSNYGYTF. The chain is built from TRBV7-2 and TRBJ1-2; D call uncertain. Germline CDR1 and CDR2: SGHTA and FQGNSA. The germline V and J ends were trimmed by 1 base and 0 bases, with 6 bases remaining between them. CDR3 size: 14 residues.

This chain connects TRBV11-1 to TRBJ2-1; D is possibly TRBD2 (5 bases). V was cut by 3 bases and J by 8 bases, with 17 bases left in between. This CDR3 has 15 amino acids. CDR1 is SGHAT, CDR2 FQDESV, per germline (reference sequence). The CDR3 DNA reads as TGTGCCAGCAGCTTTCTCGGCTCTGGAGGCTATGAGCAGTTCTTC. It specifies CASSFLGSGGYEQFF.

The chain links TRBV7-2 to TRBJ2-1, with 12 bases fitting TRBD2. This CDR3 has 19 amino acids. V shed 5 bases, J shed 8 bases, and the junction held 19 bases outside the gene matches. Germline V gene data show CDR1 as SGHTA and CDR2 as FQGNSA. The CDR3 DNA reads as TGTGCCAGCAGCCCAAGCCGGACTAGCGGGAATACTGGGGGGCATGAGCAGTTCTTC. Translated, it gives CASSPSRTSGNTGGHEQFF.

The chain joins TRBV7-2 to TRBJ1-1; TRBD1 is a possible D gene (6 bases). The V end was cut by 4 bases, the J end by 3 bases, with 21 bases between. The CDR3 has 17 amino acids. Germline V gene sequence: CDR1 SGHTA, CDR2 FQGNSA. The CDR3 DNA is TGTGCCAGCAGCTCACCGCTGCTGACAGGCCTGGACACTGAAGCTTTCTTT. This gives the protein CASSSPLLTGLDTEAFF.

The chain recombines TRBV3-1 (or the pseudogene TRBV3-2) with TRBJ2-3, with 8 bases lining up with TRBD1. V shed 7 bases, J shed 0 bases, and the junction held 6 bases outside the gene matches. The CDR3 is 15 amino acids. Germline assignment: CDR1 LGHDT and CDR2 YNNKEL (reference sequence). CDR3 amino acids: CASTRGRASTDTQYF. DNA of the CDR3: TGTGCCAGCACCAGGGGGCGGGCTAGCACAGATACGCAGTATTTT.

The chain couples TRBV9 to TRBJ2-1; D is perhaps TRBD2 (5 bases). This CDR3 comprises 13 residues. V lost 4 bases to trimming and J lost 7 bases, with 12 bases between them. Per germline, CDR1 SGDLS and CDR2 YYNGEE. As DNA, the CDR3 is TGTGCCAGCAGCCAGACTAATAATAATGAGCAGTTCTTC. It specifies CASSQTNNNEQFF.

The J gene is TRBJ1-1, the V gene TRBV29-1; D gene ambiguous. The germline V and J ends were trimmed by 4 bases and 1 base, with 10 bases remaining between them. This CDR3 contains 13 residues. Germline V gene sequence: CDR1 SQVTM, CDR2 ANQGSEA. Here the CDR3 DNA reads TGCAGCGTTGCGACTGATTCGAACACTGAAGCTTTCTTT. This translates into CSVATDSNTEAFF.

This chain links TRBV28 with TRBJ2-3; TRBD2 matches 7 bases. CDR3 size: 13 residues. With 3 bases clipped from V and 6 bases from J, the junction kept 3 bases outside the gene matches. Germline loops: CDR1 MDHEN, CDR2 SYDVKM. The CDR3 nucleotides read TGTGCCAGCAGTTTGGGGGGGTGGGATACGCAGTATTTT. Its translation: CASSLGGWDTQYF.

In the case of this clone: The junction shows a germline mismatch at one end, possibly a read error. V usage is TRBV7-7 and J usage is TRBJ2-1, with a tentative D call TRBD2 (6 bases). The CDR3 is 13 amino acids. Germline CDR1 and CDR2: SSHAT and FNYEAQ (reference sequence). The CDR3 DNA reads as TGTGCTAGCAGCCGCGTCTTGGGAGGTGAGCAGTTCTTC. Protein sequence: CASSRVLGGEQFF.

J is TRBJ1-1 and V is TRBV13; D possibly corresponds to TRBD1 (6 bases). The CDR3 loop spans 14 amino acids. CDR1 and CDR2 (germline): PRHDT, FYEKMQ (reference sequence). Trimming stripped 5 bases from V and 5 bases from J, with 15 bases between. DNA of the CDR3: TGTGCCAGCAGCGTACAGGGTAAGGGAACTGAAGCTTTCTTT. Translation gives CASSVQGKGTEAFF.

The rearrangement uses TRBV19 and TRBJ2-3, with D possibly matching TRBD2 (7 bases). V lost 7 bases, J lost 5 bases, and 16 bases lay in between. Per germline, CDR1 LNHDA and CDR2 SQIVND (reference sequence). This CDR3 spans 14 amino acids. The CDR3 loop reads CASNSRGAKDTQYF. CDR3 sequence (DNA): TGTGCCAGTAACTCCCGGGGGGCGAAAGATACGCAGTATTTT. The entire variable domain, with the rest obtained from reference TRBV19 and TRBJ2-3, is as follows: DGGITQSPKYLFRKEGQNVTLSCEQNLNHDAMYWYRQDPGQGLRLIYYSQIVNDFQKGDIAEGYSVSREKKESFPLTVTSAQKNPTAFYLCASNSRGAKDTQYFGPGTRLTVL.

The table lists this clone with a count of one. V is TRBV11-2 and J is TRBJ2-3, with 10 bases lining up with TRBD2. V lost 5 bases to trimming and J lost 2 bases; unmatched junction nucleotides: 7. In germline, CDR1 is SGHAT, CDR2 FQNNGV. The CDR3 runs 16 residues. CDR3 DNA: TGTGCCAGCAGCCAAGGGACTAGCGAGCTCACAGATACGCAGTATTTT. Protein sequence: CASSQGTSELTDTQYF.

This chain joins TRBV6-5 and TRBJ2-7; D possibly corresponds to TRBD1 (5 bases). In germline, CDR1 is MNHEY, CDR2 SVGAGI. V was cut by 8 bases and J by 3 bases, with 14 bases left in between. The CDR3 totals 13 residues. This chain's CDR3 is CASRTLGDYEQYF. The CDR3 DNA is TGTGCCAGCCGCACTCTAGGGGACTACGAGCAGTACTTC.

The rearrangement joins TRBV2 to TRBJ1-5; 9 nucleotides line up with TRBD1. V was pared by 6 bases and J by 4 bases, with 7 bases of the junction left unmatched. This CDR3 has 15 amino acids. CDR1 is SNHLY and CDR2 is FYNNEI in the germline V gene. The CDR3 sequence: CASRPGTGSNQPQHF. DNA of the CDR3: TGTGCCAGCAGACCCGGGACAGGGAGTAATCAGCCCCAGCATTTT.

This clone appeared a few times. This chain connects TRBV5-6 to TRBJ1-6, with D unresolved. The CDR3 length is 16 residues. CDR1 SGHDT and CDR2 YYEEEE come from the germline V gene. V lost 2 bases and J 7 bases, leaving 16 bases between the germline ends. For the CDR3, the DNA is TGTGCCAGCAGCTTCGGTCCCGGGATCGTCAATTCACCCCTCCACTTT. This encodes CASSFGPGIVNSPLHF.

The chain joins TRBV19 to TRBJ2-7, with 11 bases identical to TRBD2. This CDR3 has 16 residues. After removal of 4 bases from V and 0 bases from J, the junction contained 5 bases not matched to a gene. Germline CDR1 LNHDA, CDR2 SQIVND (reference sequence). For the CDR3, the DNA is TGTGCCAGTAGTACCCAACTAGCGGGAGACTCCTACGAGCAGTACTTC. This encodes CASSTQLAGDSYEQYF.

This chain links TRBV4-3 with TRBJ1-2, with TRBD1 matching over 9 bases. Germline CDR1 LGHNA, CDR2 YSLEER. The CDR3 contains 18 residues. Unmatched junction bases numbered 9, after V lost 0 bases and J lost 1 base. CDR3: CASSQEFPGQGINYGYTF. The DNA for the CDR3 is TGCGCCAGCAGCCAAGAATTCCCCGGACAGGGGATTAACTATGGCTACACCTTC.

The gene calls are TRBV19 and TRBJ2-7; D is perhaps TRBD1 (5 bases). Trimming removed 3 bases from V and 2 bases from J, with 14 bases in between. The CDR3 loop spans 15 amino acids. CDR1 is LNHDA, CDR2 SQIVND, per germline (reference sequence). The DNA for the CDR3 is TGTGCCAGTAGTATCACTTCCAGGGAACCCTACGAGCAGTACTTC. Protein sequence: CASSITSREPYEQYF.

The V gene is TRBV27, the J gene TRBJ2-3, with D tentatively TRBD1 (6 bases). CDR1 and CDR2 from the germline V gene are MNHEY and SMNVEV (reference sequence). Trimming removed 8 bases at V and 7 bases at J, with 19 bases between. This CDR3 region has 14 residues. CDR3 loop: CASGPQGNVHTQYF. The CDR3 DNA follows: TGTGCCAGCGGCCCACAGGGTAATGTGCATACGCAGTATTTT.

In the case of this clone: Other DNA sequences in the same sample also yield this CDR3. This chain joins TRBV7-3 and TRBJ2-1, with 11 bases identical to TRBD2. V lost 4 bases and J lost 3; bases outside the gene matches: 2. Germline lookup yields CDR1 SGHTA and CDR2 FQGTGA. The CDR3 is made up of 15 amino acids. CDR3 coding DNA: TGTGCCAGCAGCTATGGGACTAGCGGCTACAATGAGCAGTTCTTC. It encodes CASSYGTSGYNEQFF.

CDR3 in DNA: TGTGCCAGCAGCTCCCACAGGGGTGACACCGGGGAGCTGTTTTTT. Translating it yields CASSSHRGDTGELFF. The rearrangement links TRBV11-3 to TRBJ2-2; TRBD1 matches at 7 bases. The germline gives CDR1 SGHNT, CDR2 YENEEA. J was trimmed by 3 bases and V by 4 bases; bases with no gene match: 5. The CDR3 extends over 15 amino acids.

This chain joins TRBV3-1 (or the pseudogene TRBV3-2) and TRBJ1-1, with D perhaps TRBD1 (6 bases). Looked up from germline, CDR1 is LGHDT and CDR2 is YNNKEL (reference sequence). The V and J ends lost 3 bases and 5 bases respectively, with 7 bases between them. The CDR3 extends over 12 amino acids. DNA for the CDR3: TGTGCCAGCAGCCATGGACAGACTGAAGCTTTCTTT. As protein: CASSHGQTEAFF.

The chain has TRBV19 and TRBJ1-5; 8 bases map to TRBD1. The germline gives CDR1 LNHDA, CDR2 SQIVND (reference sequence). With V trimmed by 6 bases and J by 4 bases, 5 bases remained unmatched. CDR3 size: 14 residues. The CDR3 protein is CASSRDRWNQPQHF. CDR3 sequence (DNA): TGTGCCAGTAGCAGGGACAGGTGGAATCAGCCCCAGCATTTT.

V and J are TRBV27 and TRBJ2-1; maybe TRBD2 (5 bases). The CDR3 is made up of 13 amino acids. The V end was cut by 3 bases, the J end by 10 bases, with 13 bases between. The germline V gene encodes CDR1 MNHEY and CDR2 SMNVEV (reference sequence). Here the CDR3 reads CASSFPSRGEQFF. In DNA form, the CDR3 reads TGTGCCAGCAGTTTCCCTAGCAGAGGCGAGCAGTTCTTC.

The chain recombines TRBV18 with TRBJ1-6; D unresolved. Germline V gene lookup returns CDR1 KGHSH and CDR2 LQKENI. Trimming removed 2 bases at V and 7 bases at J, with 12 bases between. The CDR3 extends over 15 amino acids. The CDR3 DNA follows: TGTGCCAGCTCACCAAGGGAGGGCCGGAATTCACCCCTCCACTTT. Amino acid sequence: CASSPREGRNSPLHF. Together with reference TRBV18 and TRBJ1-6, the CDR3 gives the full variable domain: NAGVMQNPRHLVRRRGQEARLRCSPMKGHSHVYWYRQLPEEGLKFMVYLQKENIIDESGMPKERFSAEFPKEGPSILRIQQVVRGDSAAYFCASSPREGRNSPLHFGNGTRLTVT.

This chain links TRBV6-5 with TRBJ1-2; TRBD1 matches 9 bases. V was pared by 0 bases and J by 14 bases, with 7 bases of the junction left unmatched. The CDR3 has 13 residues. CDR1 is MNHEY and CDR2 is SVGAGI in the germline V gene. The CDR3 DNA reads as TGTGCCAGCAGTTACTCCGGGACAGGGCAGTTTACCTTC. This translates into CASSYSGTGQFTF.

This sequence joins TRBV7-3 and TRBJ2-1; 9 nucleotides agree with TRBD2. In germline, CDR1 is SGHTA, CDR2 FQGTGA. The CDR3 is 15 amino acids. The V and J ends lost 5 bases and 6 bases, in that order; junction bases with no gene match: 8. For the CDR3, the DNA is TGTGCCAGCAGCCCCGAGGGCGGGAGGGCCAATGAGCAGTTCTTC. This codes for CASSPEGGRANEQFF.